This T cell receptor (beta chain) was sequenced for a study of blood T cell repertoires in COVID-19. The ends lost 7 bases at V and 3 bases at J; junction bases unmatched: 10. Germline CDR1 reads SNHLY; CDR2 reads FYNNEI. The CDR3 totals 15 residues. Repertoires were generated with immunoSEQ multiplex PCR, while TCRdb's copy carries only in-frame clones and drops some. This sample has approximately 210,000 clones; roughly four fifths occur once, and the top ten carry roughly 12%. Recruits, aged roughly 18 to 100 years, lived in 24 US areas. The sequenced material came from PBMCs or T cells enriched from blood (not recorded which). V and J are TRBV2 and TRBJ2-3, with 7 bases lining up with TRBD2. The TCR sequence derives from a man aged 40-49 years who had recovered from COVID-19. The DNA of the CDR3 is TGTGCCAGCAAGGGCGGGAGAAGATCTACAGATACGCAGTATTTT. The encoded protein is CASKGGRRSTDTQYF. The full variable domain, rest sourced from reference TRBV2 and TRBJ2-3, is EPEVTQTPSHQVTQMGQEVILRCVPISNHLYFYWYRQILGQKVEFLVSFYNNEISEKSEIFDDQFSVERPDGSNFTLKIRSTKLEDSAMYFCASKGGRRSTDTQYFGPGTRLTVL.